This T cell receptor (beta chain) was sequenced during a study of regulatory T cells in long-lasting Graves disease. Regarding the study as a whole: Analysis covered peripheral blood alone, not thyroid tissue. Among the persistent patients, fewer than 3,000 public clonotypes were shared, more than the 850 to 1,000 shared among new patients.

This clonotype was seen many times. Antigen unknown. The CDR3 loop spans 13 amino acids. The germline CDR1 and CDR2 sequences are SQVTM and ANQGSEA. Trimming at V came to 7 bases and at J to 5 bases, leaving 8 bases not matched to a gene. For TCR beta, libraries came from iRepertoire HTBI primers and Arm-PCR of CDR3 regions. TCRdb analysed the multiplex PCR reads with MiXCR anew, one entry per CDR3 protein. The sample shows roughly 400,000 distinct CDR3 sequences, roughly 15% of them seen only once. The time point here: newly diagnosed GD, antithyroid drugs for less than 3 months. PBMC-extracted RNA yielded the TCR library. The data also belong to a second study, concerning T cells in Graves' hyperthyroidism and ophthalmopathy. Per that study: A model using 13 V-J features told ophthalmopathy apart from stable hyperthyroidism.

The TCR comes from a woman aged 35 to 49 with Graves disease. This rearrangement joins TRBV29-1 to TRBJ2-5, with 9 bases aligning to TRBD1. The starting material was peripheral blood mononuclear cells (PBMCs), obtained at new diagnosis, from a patient treated with antithyroid drugs. For the CDR3, the DNA is TGCAGCGGACAGGGACAGGGTGCGGAGACCCAGTACTTC. This encodes CSGQGQGAETQYF. The variable domain in full, with the rest retrieved from reference TRBV29-1 and TRBJ2-5, is SAVISQKPSRDICQRGTSLTIQCQVDSQVTMMFWYRQQPGQSLTLIATANQGSEATYESGFVIDKFPISRPNLTFSTLTVSNMSPEDSSIYLCSGQGQGAETQYFGPGTRLLVL.